Listed below are T cell receptor beta chains from one sample, sequenced in a study of post-analysis software for immune sequencing data. TCRdb passed the PCR reads through MiXCR, listing each CDR3 protein once. This table has hundreds of thousands of distinct CDR3 sequences, around 27% appearing once. The sequencing input was blood. The receptors were gathered from a girl aged 5-17 years with multiple sclerosis. The CDR3 runs from the conserved cysteine through the conserved F or W. D genes are given only for firm matches. Some rows have no size entry. The others give once, few or many, or a class for an expanded clone.

many	TRBV4-1	TRBD1	TRBJ1-5	TGCGCCAGCAGCCAAGGACAGGGGGCTGGTCAGCCCCAGCATTTT	CASSQGQGAGQPQHF
.	TRBV5-1	TRBD2	TRBJ2-6	TGCGCCAGCAGGGGGACTAGCGGGGACTTCTCTGGGGCCAACGTCCTGACTTTC	CASRGTSGDFSGANVLTF
few	TRBV25-1	.	TRBJ1-5	TGTGCCAGCAGTGAAGAACAGGAGTATGAGCCCCAGCATTTT	CASSEEQEYEPQHF
.	TRBV5-1	TRBD1	TRBJ2-1	TGCGCCAGCAGCGTAGGACAGGCAGACAATGAGCAGTTCTTC	CASSVGQADNEQFF
few	TRBV15	.	TRBJ2-7	TGTGCCACCAGCAGAGTCGACGGCCCCCTCGGCGAGCAGTACTTC	CATSRVDGPLGEQYF
once	TRBV6-1	.	TRBJ2-4	TGTGCCAGCAGTGAAGTGAGGGAAAACATTCAGTACTTC	CASSEVRENIQYF
few	TRBV6-5	TRBD2	TRBJ2-7	TGTGCCAGCAGTTACTCCGGGACTAGCGGCTCCTACGAGCAGTACTTC	CASSYSGTSGSYEQYF
.	TRBV28	.	TRBJ2-7	TGTGCCAGCACCGGAAGGGGTTACGAGCAGTACTTC	CASTGRGYEQYF
.	TRBV7-9	TRBD2	TRBJ2-7	TGTGCCAGCAGCCATCGATCAGGTCCGGGACTAGCGGATACCTACGAGCAGTACTTC	CASSHRSGPGLADTYEQYF
.	TRBV4-1	.	TRBJ1-2	TGCGCCAGCAGCCAACCCCGGGACTCTTCGAGGGGCTACACCTTC	CASSQPRDSSRGYTF
.	TRBV5-1	.	TRBJ1-4	TGCGCCAGCAGCCAGGGGACACGTAATGAAAAACTGTTTTTT	CASSQGTRNEKLFF
few	TRBV20-1	.	TRBJ1-4	TGCAGTGCGCCCTCAAGCTTCACTAATGAAAAACTGTTTTTT	CSAPSSFTNEKLFF
once	TRBV6-6	.	TRBJ1-2	TGTGCCAGCAGTTATAGGGCCGGGCCTAACTATGGCTACACCTTC	CASSYRAGPNYGYTF
.	TRBV18	.	TRBJ2-3	TGTGCCAGCTCACCATTCGGCCCCGGCCCACCAGATACGCAGTATTTT	CASSPFGPGPPDTQYF
.	TRBV7-2	.	TRBJ2-3	TGTGCCAGCAGCTTAGAGGGCCCCCGCACGCAGTATTTT	CASSLEGPRTQYF
.	TRBV6-2/TRBV6-3	.	TRBJ2-7	TGTGCCAGCAGCGGAGGGGTTGGGTACGAGCAGTACTTC	CASSGGVGYEQYF
.	TRBV7-9	.	TRBJ2-5	TGTGCCAGCAGACCAGCCCAGGGGGAGACCCAGTACTTC	CASRPAQGETQYF
.	TRBV18	TRBD2	TRBJ2-7	TGTGCCAGCTCATCTCCACTAGCGGGTACCTACGAGCAGTACTTC	CASSSPLAGTYEQYF
.	TRBV28	.	TRBJ1-5	TGTGCCAGCGGACTACAGGGTAACAATCAGCCCCAGCATTTT	CASGLQGNNQPQHF
.	TRBV29-1	.	TRBJ2-1	TGCAGCGCCCCTCGGACTGCAGGTTTCAATGAGCAGTTCTTC	CSAPRTAGFNEQFF
.	TRBV18	TRBD2	TRBJ2-1	TGTGCCAGCTCAGTGACTAGCGGATACAATGAGCAGTTCTTC	CASSVTSGYNEQFF
.	TRBV18	TRBD1	TRBJ2-1	TGTGCCAGCTCACCCTACAGGGGCCTTGGGGATGAGCAGTTCTTC	CASSPYRGLGDEQFF
.	TRBV9	.	TRBJ2-7	TGTGCCAGCAGGATAAAGGCGGGACATAAAGTCCACGAGCAGTACTTC	CASRIKAGHKVHEQYF
.	TRBV2	.	TRBJ1-5	TGTGCCAGCAGCGAGGCCTTATCCAGTAGCAATCAGCCCCAGCATTTT	CASSEALSSSNQPQHF
.	TRBV7-2	.	TRBJ1-2	TGTGCCAGCAGCCACGGCGGGGGCGGCTACACCTTC	CASSHGGGGYTF
.	TRBV5-1	.	TRBJ2-1	TGCGCCAGCAGCGCCTCTAGGTCGGCCTACAATGAGCAGTTCTTC	CASSASRSAYNEQFF